What follows are 11 T cell receptor beta chains derived from one specimen sequenced in a study of blood T cells in healthy people across ages. PCR was performed a second time for about 7 to 12 cycles using a sample-barcoded 5' primer and a J-beta primer mix. TCRdb passed the 5' RACE reads through MiXCR, listing each CDR3 protein once. The repertoire holds approximately 1.5 million distinct CDR3 sequences, with roughly 43% as singletons. The sequenced sample consisted of blood. These receptors came from a woman younger than 35 in good health.

This clonotype was detected a few times. The rearrangement joins TRBV7-2 to TRBJ2-3; the D call may be TRBD1 or TRBD2 (5 bases each). V lost 4 bases and J lost 7, with 15 bases in between. CDR3 length: 14 residues. The V gene's germline CDR1 is SGHTA and CDR2 FQGNSA. CDR3 sequence reads: CASSSRDESHTQYF. The CDR3 DNA is TGTGCCAGCAGCTCCCGGGACGAATCGCATACGCAGTATTTT.

The CDR3 reads CASSQDKGASTGELFF. The CDR3 DNA follows: TGCGCCAGCAGCCAAGATAAGGGGGCGAGTACCGGGGAGCTGTTTTTT. The chain employs TRBV4-3 and TRBJ2-2; TRBD1 agrees at 7 bases. The V and J ends lost 0 bases and 5 bases, in that order; junction bases with no gene match: 6. The CDR3 is 16 residues long. Germline CDR1 reads LGHNA; CDR2 reads YSLEER.

The chain combines TRBV29-1 with TRBJ2-5; 9 nucleotides line up with TRBD2. TRBJ2-7 matches the DNA end more closely, so the J call is doubtful. The CDR3 loop spans 14 amino acids. Germline CDR1 and CDR2: SQVTM and ANQGSEA. The CDR3 coding sequence is TGCAGCATCCGACTAGCGGTAGTTCACGACGAGCAGTACTTC. It translates to CSIRLAVVHDEQYF.

Of note for this clonotype: Compared with germline, one end of the junction differs, possibly owing to a read error. The chain combines TRBV4-1 with TRBJ2-7, with a tentative D call TRBD1 (5 bases). The germline V gene encodes CDR1 MGHRA and CDR2 YSYEKL. CDR3 length equals 14 residues. CDR3 sequence (DNA): TGCGCCAGCAGCCCACAGGTAACCTCCTACGAGCGGTACTTC. Its translation is CASSPQVTSYERYF.

There are a few counts of this clonotype. This rearrangement joins TRBV4-2 to TRBJ2-4; D might be TRBD2 (5 bases). The CDR3 consists of 19 residues. Trimming removed 5 bases from V and 0 bases from J, with 23 bases in between. The germline V gene has CDR1 LGHNA and CDR2 YNFKEQ. CDR3 protein: CASSLRTPGLALAKNIQYF. DNA of the CDR3: TGTGCCAGCAGCTTACGCACACCAGGCTTAGCGTTAGCCAAAAACATTCAGTACTTC.

This rearrangement joins TRBV6-5 to TRBJ2-7; 7 nucleotides match TRBD2. Germline lookup yields CDR1 MNHEY and CDR2 SVGAGI. Germline trimming cut 4 bases from V and 7 bases from J; bases unmatched to any gene: 10. The CDR3 is 14 amino acids. CDR3 loop: CASSSPYSGSEQYF. CDR3 nucleotide sequence: TGTGCCAGCAGTTCTCCTTATAGCGGGTCGGAGCAGTACTTC.

This clonotype was counted only a few times. The CDR3 loop reads CSARAIAGLYNEQFF. CDR3 in DNA: TGCAGTGCTAGAGCCATAGCGGGACTATACAATGAGCAGTTCTTC. The rearrangement links TRBV20-1 to TRBJ2-1; 8 bases are shared with TRBD2. The CDR3 is 15 residues long. Trimming took 1 base from V and 4 from J; bases not matched to a gene: 6. Germline V gives CDR1 DFQATT, CDR2 SNEGSKA (reference sequence).

This clonotype was found a few times. The CDR3 here is CAISEGTGSPATLHF. CDR3 in DNA: TGTGCCATCAGTGAAGGGACAGGGTCCCCGGCAACCCTCCACTTT. The chain combines TRBV10-3 with TRBJ1-6; 9 positions agree with TRBD1. Germline CDR1 ENHRY, CDR2 SYGVKD. Trimming cost V 3 bases and J 14 bases; bases outside gene matches: 11. The CDR3 totals 15 residues.

This clonotype appeared a single time. Just one base apart from a much larger clone, this may be a read error. The CDR3: CSACLQGGSRGYTF. The DNA of the CDR3 is TGCAGTGCTTGCTTGCAGGGAGGGTCTCGCGGCTACACCTTC. The J gene is TRBJ1-2, the V gene TRBV20-1; possible D gene TRBD1, 5 bases. The CDR3 consists of 14 residues. V lost 5 bases and J 8 bases, leaving 21 bases between the germline ends. Per the germline V gene, CDR1 is DFQATT and CDR2 is SNEGSKA (reference sequence).

This clonotype was seen a few times. The chain links TRBV11-1 to TRBJ2-1, with 10 bases identical to TRBD2. CDR1 is SGHAT and CDR2 is FQDESV in the germline V gene (reference sequence). With 2 bases clipped from V and 9 bases from J, the junction kept 7 bases outside the gene matches. The CDR3 extends over 15 amino acids. As DNA, the CDR3 is TGTGCCAGCAGCTTATCTAGCGGGAGTTTAAGTGAGCAGTTCTTC. Its protein is CASSLSSGSLSEQFF.

In its sample, this clonotype was seen once. This clone may be a read error of a much larger clone one base away. The J gene is TRBJ1-6, the V gene TRBV15, with D unclear. The CDR3 consists of 14 residues. CDR1 is LNHNV and CDR2 is YYDKDF in the germline V gene (reference sequence). The chain's CDR3 is CAASREAGNSPLHF. Here the CDR3 DNA reads TGTGCCGCCAGCAGAGAAGCTGGGAATTCACCCCTCCACTTT.